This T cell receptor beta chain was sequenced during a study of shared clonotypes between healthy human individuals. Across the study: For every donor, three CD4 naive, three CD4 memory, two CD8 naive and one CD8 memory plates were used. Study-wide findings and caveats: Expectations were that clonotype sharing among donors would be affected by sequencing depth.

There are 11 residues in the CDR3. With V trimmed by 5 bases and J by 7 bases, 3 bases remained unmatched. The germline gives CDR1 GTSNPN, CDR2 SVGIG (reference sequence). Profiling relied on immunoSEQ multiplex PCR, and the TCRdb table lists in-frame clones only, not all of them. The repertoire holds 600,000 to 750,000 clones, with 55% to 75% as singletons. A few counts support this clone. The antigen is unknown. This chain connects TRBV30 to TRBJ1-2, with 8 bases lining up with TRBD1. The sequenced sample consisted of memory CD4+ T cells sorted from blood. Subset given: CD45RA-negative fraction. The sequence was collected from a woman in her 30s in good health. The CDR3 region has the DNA TGTGCCTGGGGACAGGGTTCTGGCTACACCTTC. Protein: CAWGQGSGYTF.